This T cell receptor (beta chain) was obtained from a study of T and B cells in COVID-19 patients. Study-level information: Of some 19 active-infection patients, over 9 were critically ill with mechanical ventilation or extracorporeal membrane oxygenation. Of about 20 active-infection patients, roughly 18 carried comorbidities linked to unfavorable COVID-19 outcome.

CDR3 length: 14 residues. Germline CDR1 LNHDA, CDR2 SQIVND (reference sequence). V lost 3 bases and J 0 bases, leaving 6 bases between the germline ends. Findings and caveats of the study: Patients with COVID-19 reportedly showed strongly skewed T cell receptor beta variable and joining gene usage. Exclusive to the recovered cohort were more than 2,000 TCR clusters, around 30 of them with low generation probability.

This clonotype is categorized as medium-sized. Its target is unknown. TRB was amplified from about 250-500 ng of blood genomic DNA. BIOMED2 TRB-A/B primer pools were used in multiplex TRB PCR. TCRdb reprocessed the multiplex PCR reads via MiXCR and lists one record per CDR3 protein. Among 5,000 to 5,500 distinct CDR3 sequences listed, 21% were seen once. The J gene is TRBJ2-1, the V gene TRBV19; tentatively, D is TRBD2 (5 bases). This clonotype was obtained from a human donor with active COVID-19. Sequenced sample: blood. The CDR3 protein is CASSIAGSYNEQFF. The CDR3, as DNA: TGTGCCAGTAGTATTGCGGGCTCCTACAATGAGCAGTTCTTC.